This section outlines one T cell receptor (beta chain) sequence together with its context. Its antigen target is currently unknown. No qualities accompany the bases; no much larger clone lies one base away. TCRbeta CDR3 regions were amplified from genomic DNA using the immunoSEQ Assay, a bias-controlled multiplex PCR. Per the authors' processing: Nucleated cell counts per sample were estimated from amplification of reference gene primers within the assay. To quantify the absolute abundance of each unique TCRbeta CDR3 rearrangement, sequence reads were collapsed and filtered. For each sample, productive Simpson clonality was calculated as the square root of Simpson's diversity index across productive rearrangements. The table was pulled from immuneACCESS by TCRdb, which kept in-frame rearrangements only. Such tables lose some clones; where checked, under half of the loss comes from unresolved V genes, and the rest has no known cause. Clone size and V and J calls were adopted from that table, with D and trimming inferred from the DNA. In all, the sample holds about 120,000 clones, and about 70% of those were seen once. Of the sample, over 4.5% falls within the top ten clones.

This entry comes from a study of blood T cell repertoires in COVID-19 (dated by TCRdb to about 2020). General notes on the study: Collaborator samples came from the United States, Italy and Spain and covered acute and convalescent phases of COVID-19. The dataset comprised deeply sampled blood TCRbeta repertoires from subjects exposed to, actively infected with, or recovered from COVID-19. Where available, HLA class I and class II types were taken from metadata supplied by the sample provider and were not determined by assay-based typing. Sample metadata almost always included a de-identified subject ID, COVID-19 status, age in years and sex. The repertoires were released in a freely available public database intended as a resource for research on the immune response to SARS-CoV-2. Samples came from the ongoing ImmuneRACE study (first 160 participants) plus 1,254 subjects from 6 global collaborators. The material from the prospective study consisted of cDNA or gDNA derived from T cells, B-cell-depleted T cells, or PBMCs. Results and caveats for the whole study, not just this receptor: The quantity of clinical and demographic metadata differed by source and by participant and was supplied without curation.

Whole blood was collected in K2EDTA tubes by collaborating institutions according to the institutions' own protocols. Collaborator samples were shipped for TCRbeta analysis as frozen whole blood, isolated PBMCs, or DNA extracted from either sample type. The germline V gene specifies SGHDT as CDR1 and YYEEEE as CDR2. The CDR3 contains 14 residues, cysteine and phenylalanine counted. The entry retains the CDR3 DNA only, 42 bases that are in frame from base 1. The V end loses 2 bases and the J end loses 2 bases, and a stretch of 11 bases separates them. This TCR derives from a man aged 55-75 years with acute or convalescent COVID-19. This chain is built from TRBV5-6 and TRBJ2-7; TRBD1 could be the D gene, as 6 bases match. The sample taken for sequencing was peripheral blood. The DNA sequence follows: TGTGCCAGCAGCTTCAGGACAGAACCCTACGAGCAGTACTTC. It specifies CASSFRTEPYEQYF.